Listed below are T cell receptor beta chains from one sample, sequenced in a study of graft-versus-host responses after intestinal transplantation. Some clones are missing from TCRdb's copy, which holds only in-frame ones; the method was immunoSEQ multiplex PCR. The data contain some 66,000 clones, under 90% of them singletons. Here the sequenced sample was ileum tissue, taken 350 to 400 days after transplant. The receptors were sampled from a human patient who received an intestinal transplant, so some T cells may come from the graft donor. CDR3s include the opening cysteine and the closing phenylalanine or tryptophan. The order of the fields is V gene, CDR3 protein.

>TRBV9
CASSALIDLVGNTIYF
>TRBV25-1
CASSGNTEAFF
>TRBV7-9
CASSPAAGLAFTKNIQYF
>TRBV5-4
CASSRDGPSGNTIYF
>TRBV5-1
CASSLILAGGLDTQYF
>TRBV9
CASSVGQGTEQYF
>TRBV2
CASSGSRDGGTYEQYF
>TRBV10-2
CASSDFGGLSNQPQHF
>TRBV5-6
CASSLGGGTDTQYF
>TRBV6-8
CASRYRLAEIRTGELFF
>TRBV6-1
CASSDLQNNEQFF
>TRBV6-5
CASSTGTHNEQFF
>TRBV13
CASSPAGDREGYTF
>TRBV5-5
CASSLSDTGELFF
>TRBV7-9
CASSLATTGGEQYF
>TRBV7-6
CASSFSETPNEQFF
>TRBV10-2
CASSESLWTSGPPTSTDTQYF
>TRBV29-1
CSGGTAQGNIQYF
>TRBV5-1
CASRPGQLTDTQYF
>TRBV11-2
CASSLMTGTTGELFF
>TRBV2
CASSGVPLNTEAFF
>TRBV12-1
CASSATDRIPRYGTDTQYF
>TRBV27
CASHGSEGQGRKFGYEQYF
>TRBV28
CASNPLPQDRPHEQYF
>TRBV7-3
CASSLGGGTLLSYEQYF
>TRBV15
CATSRDRVNSPLHF
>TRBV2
CASSEGWGHSPVYGYTF
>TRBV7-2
CASSSYRESPLHF
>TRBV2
CASSEDRRGTEAFF
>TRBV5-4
CASSLGRQGSIYEQYF
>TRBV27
CASTSSGTGLNEQFF
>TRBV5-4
CASSSLSDTQYF
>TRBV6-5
CASSSTSSYEQYF
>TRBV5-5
CASSLWGGNEQFF
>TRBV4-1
CASSQVYGHAYEQYF
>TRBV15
CATSSENTEAFF
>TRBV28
CASRPSAGQGFGQPQHF
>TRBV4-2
CASSQDQGTGVADTQYF
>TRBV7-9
CASSAQTGLRNTGELFF
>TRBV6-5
CASSYSGGRAFF
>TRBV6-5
CASRTDYYGQTQYF
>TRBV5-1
CASSLGQGQSLAEAFF
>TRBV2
CASSEGGRTEAFF
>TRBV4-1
CASSQGGLAGGEQYF
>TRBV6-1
CASSEGLATDTQYF
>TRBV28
CAIRPGTGIWPQHF
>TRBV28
CASSLFPSSYNEQFF
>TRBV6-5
CASSYGTAPYNEQFF
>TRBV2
CASSRQTEKLFF
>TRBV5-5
CASSLLGLAANTGELFF
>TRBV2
CASQWGTGNTIYF
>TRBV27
CASSQRQSLHYEQYF
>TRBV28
CASSRAGMSTEAFF